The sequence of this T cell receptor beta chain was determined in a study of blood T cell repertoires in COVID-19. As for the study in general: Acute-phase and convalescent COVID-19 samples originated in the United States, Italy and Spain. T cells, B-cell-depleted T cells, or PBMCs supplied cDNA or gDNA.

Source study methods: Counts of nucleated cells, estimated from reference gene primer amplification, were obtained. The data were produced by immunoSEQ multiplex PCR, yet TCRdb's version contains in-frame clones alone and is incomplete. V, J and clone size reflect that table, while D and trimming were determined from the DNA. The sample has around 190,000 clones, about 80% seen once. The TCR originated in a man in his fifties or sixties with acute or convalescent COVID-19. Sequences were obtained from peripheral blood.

CDR3 DNA: TGTGCCAGTAGTATCGCAGGGGGAGATCAGCCCCAGCATTTT. Encoded protein: CASSIAGGDQPQHF. V is TRBV19 and J is TRBJ1-5, with 7 nucleotides matching TRBD1. V was pared by 3 bases and J by 5 bases, with 4 bases of the junction left unmatched. The CDR3 consists of 14 residues. CDR1 and CDR2 from the germline V gene are LNHDA and SQIVND (reference sequence).